A single sample is the source of the 12 T cell receptor beta chains below, sequenced in a study of cytomegalovirus exposure and HLA in healthy donors (dated by TCRdb to between 2016 and 2019). Libraries came from the immunoSEQ multiplex PCR assay. A mixture of 60 forward primers for TCR Vbeta segments and 13 reverse primers for TCR Jbeta segments was used in the multiplex PCR. Entries here come from immuneACCESS through TCRdb and include only in-frame sequences with V and J called. Some clones fail to appear in such tables; in the studies checked, an unresolved V gene covers under half of the shortfall, and the cause of the remainder is unknown. Across this sample there are roughly 140,000 clones, with 72% seen only once. The ten largest clones represent approximately 2% of the sample. Specimen: PBMCs. All receptors come from a man aged 35 to 55 in good health and CMV-seronegative.

This clone was observed a few times. This rearrangement joins TRBV4-3 to TRBJ2-7; 9 bases are a match to TRBD1. The CDR3 runs to 16 residues. From germline, CDR1 is LGHNA and CDR2 YSLEER. Germline trimming cut 0 bases from V and 3 bases from J; bases unmatched to any gene: 6. CDR3 DNA: TGCGCCAGCAGCCAAGAGGGCGGGACAGGGTTCTACGAGCAGTACTTC. Translated, it gives CASSQEGGTGFYEQYF.

This clone occurred once. V usage is TRBV29-1 and J usage is TRBJ1-1; D gene uncertain. V was shortened by 7 bases and J by 0 bases, with 12 bases between the two germline ends. CDR1 and CDR2 (germline): SQVTM, ANQGSEA. The CDR3 is made up of 13 amino acids. In nucleotides, the CDR3 is TGCAGCGGCCGTACAGAAATGAACACTGAAGCTTTCTTT. It translates to CSGRTEMNTEAFF.

This chain joins TRBV7-3 and TRBJ1-2; D remains unclear. The CDR3 contains 15 residues. Trimming took off 0 bases at V and 4 bases at J, with 12 bases between the two ends. Germline assignment: CDR1 SGHTA and CDR2 FQGTGA. The CDR3 loop is CASSLTATDPYGYTF. CDR3 nucleotide sequence: TGTGCCAGCAGCTTAACGGCGACTGACCCCTATGGCTACACCTTC.

This clone was seen once. The V gene is TRBV19, the J gene TRBJ2-1; TRBD1 is a possible D gene (5 bases). The CDR3 sequence is 12 residues long. Germline CDR1 LNHDA, CDR2 SQIVND (reference sequence). The germline V and J ends were trimmed by 7 bases and 6 bases, with 10 bases remaining between them. CDR3 protein: CASKGAPNEQFF. The CDR3 DNA reads as TGTGCCAGTAAAGGGGCCCCCAATGAGCAGTTCTTC.

This clone was recorded only once. This rearrangement joins TRBV5-4 to TRBJ1-2, with 9 bases fitting TRBD1. CDR1 SGHNT and CDR2 YYREEE come from the germline V gene (reference sequence). This CDR3 contains 16 residues. Germline trimming cut 5 bases from V and 4 bases from J; bases unmatched to any gene: 12. The CDR3 is CASSSTRTGVPYGYTF. Here the CDR3 DNA reads TGTGCCAGCAGTTCCACCCGGACAGGGGTTCCCTATGGCTACACCTTC.

V usage is TRBV5-1 and J usage is TRBJ1-5; the D gene is possibly TRBD1 (6 bases). The CDR3 consists of 14 residues. Germline V gene lookup returns CDR1 SGHRS and CDR2 YFSETQ. Deletions cut 4 bases from V and 5 bases from J, with 13 bases between. The DNA for the CDR3 is TGCGCCAGCAGCCCACAGGGCCGGGATCAGCCCCAGCATTTT. Residues: CASSPQGRDQPQHF.

The gene calls are TRBV5-4 and TRBJ2-7, with D tentatively TRBD2 (5 bases). Trimming took 0 bases from V and 0 from J, leaving 10 bases between them. Germline V CDR1 and CDR2: SGHNT, YYREEE (reference sequence). The CDR3 sequence is 15 residues long. Here the CDR3 reads CASSLDPGNSYEQYF. CDR3 nucleotide sequence: TGTGCCAGCAGCTTGGATCCGGGGAACTCCTACGAGCAGTACTTC.

The rearrangement links TRBV5-6 to TRBJ2-5; TRBD2 matches 9 bases. Per germline, CDR1 SGHDT and CDR2 YYEEEE. Trimming cost V 5 bases and J 2 bases; bases outside gene matches: 4. The CDR3 contains 14 residues. The CDR3 spells CASRTLAGQETQYF. DNA for the CDR3: TGTGCCAGCAGAACTCTAGCGGGACAAGAGACCCAGTACTTC.

V is TRBV6-1 and J is TRBJ2-5; 10 bases align to TRBD2. The DNA end is more similar to TRBJ2-7, so the J call may be wrong. CDR1 MNHNS and CDR2 SASEGT come from the germline V gene. The CDR3 is made up of 14 amino acids. In nucleotides, the CDR3 is TGTGCCAGCAGGACTAGCGGGTCCTCCTACGAGCAGTACTTC. Protein: CASRTSGSSYEQYF.

The chain uses TRBV5-5 and TRBJ2-5, with 9 bases lining up with TRBD2. Trimming took 7 bases from V and 1 from J; bases not matched to a gene: 8. Germline lookup yields CDR1 SGHKS and CDR2 YYEKEE (reference sequence). This CDR3 comprises 15 residues. Written as DNA, the CDR3 is TGTGCCAGCCAGAGCGTGCGGGGGGGCCAAGAGACCCAGTACTTC. It is translated as CASQSVRGGQETQYF.

V and J are TRBV6-1 and TRBJ1-5; 7 nucleotides line up with TRBD1. Germline V lookup: CDR1 MNHNS, CDR2 SASEGT. Germline trimming cut 1 base from V and 3 bases from J; bases unmatched to any gene: 6. CDR3 length equals 16 residues. Here the CDR3 reads CASSEVTGLTNQPQHF. The DNA for the CDR3 is TGTGCCAGCAGTGAAGTGACAGGGCTAACCAATCAGCCCCAGCATTTT.

This chain uses TRBV5-1 with TRBJ1-6; TRBD1 is a possible D gene (6 bases). Per the germline V gene, CDR1 is SGHRS and CDR2 is YFSETQ. Trimming took 4 bases from V and 10 from J, leaving 21 bases between them. The length of the CDR3 is 16 residues. CDR3 region: CASSGSGGPARSPLHF. The CDR3 DNA sequence: TGCGCCAGCAGCGGGAGCGGGGGCCCCGCAAGGTCACCCCTCCACTTT. Complete variable domain (other parts from reference TRBV5-1 and TRBJ1-6): KAGVTQTPRYLIKTRGQQVTLSCSPISGHRSVSWYQQTPGQGLQFLFEYFSETQRNKGNFPGRFSGRQFSNSRSEMNVSTLELGDSALYLCASSGSGGPARSPLHFGNGTRLTVT.